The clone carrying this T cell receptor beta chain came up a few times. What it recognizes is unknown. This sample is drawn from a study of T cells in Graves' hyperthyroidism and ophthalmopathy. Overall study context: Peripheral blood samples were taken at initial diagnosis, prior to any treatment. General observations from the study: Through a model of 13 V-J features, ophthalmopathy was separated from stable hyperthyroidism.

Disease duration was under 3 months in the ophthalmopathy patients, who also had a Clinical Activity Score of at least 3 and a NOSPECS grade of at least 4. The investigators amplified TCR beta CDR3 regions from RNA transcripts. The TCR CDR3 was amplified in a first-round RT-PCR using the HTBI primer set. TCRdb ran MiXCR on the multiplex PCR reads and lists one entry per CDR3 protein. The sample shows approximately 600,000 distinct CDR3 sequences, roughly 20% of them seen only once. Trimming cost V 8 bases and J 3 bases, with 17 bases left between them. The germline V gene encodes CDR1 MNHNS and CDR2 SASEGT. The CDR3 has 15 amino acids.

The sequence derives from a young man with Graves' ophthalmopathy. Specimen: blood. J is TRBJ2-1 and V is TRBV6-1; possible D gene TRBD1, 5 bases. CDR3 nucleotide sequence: TGTGCCAGCGGCATTACAGGAGCCCACTACAATGAGCAGTTCTTC. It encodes CASGITGAHYNEQFF.